One sample yielded the 21 T cell receptor beta chains listed below, sequenced in a study of T-cell reconstitution after alpha-beta-depleted transplantation in children. Construction of the TCRbeta library involved unique molecular identifiers. Each CDR3 protein is one row after TCRdb ran MiXCR on the PCR reads. The data hold about 490,000 distinct CDR3 sequences, with 8% to 11% observed a single time. The material sequenced was PBMCs, taken before TCRalphabeta/CD19-depleted stem cell transplant. The source of these receptors is a child between 2 and 9 years old with inherited bone marrow failure, due to receive a stem cell transplant.

At least ten counts were recorded for this clonotype. The chain has TRBV30 and TRBJ2-1; no clear D gene. Trimming removed 5 bases at V and 0 bases at J, with 11 bases between. Germline CDR1 GTSNPN, CDR2 SVGIG (reference sequence). CDR3 length: 14 amino acids. For the CDR3, the DNA is TGTGCCTGGGACTCTCAGAGCTCCTACAATGAGCAGTTCTTC. Amino acid sequence: CAWDSQSSYNEQFF.

This clonotype appeared many times. V usage is TRBV29-1 and J usage is TRBJ2-1; TRBD2 is a possible D gene (6 bases). The CDR3 consists of 10 residues. The ends were cut back, 7 bases at V and 6 bases at J, with 7 bases in the middle. The V gene's germline CDR1 is SQVTM and CDR2 ANQGSEA. CDR3 DNA sequence: TGCAGCGCGACTAGCAATGAGCAGTTCTTC. This encodes CSATSNEQFF.

This clonotype was recorded at least ten times. The chain couples TRBV5-1 to TRBJ2-1; 12 nucleotides agree with TRBD2. Germline values: CDR1 SGHRS, CDR2 YFSETQ. The CDR3 has 15 residues. V lost 6 bases to trimming and J lost 6 bases; unmatched junction nucleotides: 7. The CDR3 spells CASTTLAGGTNEQFF. In DNA, the CDR3 is TGCGCCAGCACCACACTAGCGGGAGGAACCAATGAGCAGTTCTTC.

V is TRBV5-1 and J is TRBJ2-5; D not resolved. V was shortened by 2 bases and J by 1 base, with 12 bases between the two germline ends. The CDR3 is 15 residues long. Germline values: CDR1 SGHRS, CDR2 YFSETQ. The CDR3 bases are TGCGCCAGCAGCTTCGGCTTCTTCCCCCAAGAGACCCAGTACTTC. Its protein is CASSFGFFPQETQYF. The variable domain in full, with the rest retrieved from reference TRBV5-1 and TRBJ2-5, is KAGVTQTPRYLIKTRGQQVTLSCSPISGHRSVSWYQQTPGQGLQFLFEYFSETQRNKGNFPGRFSGRQFSNSRSEMNVSTLELGDSALYLCASSFGFFPQETQYFGPGTRLLVL.

This clonotype has more than one count but fewer than ten. The genes are TRBV6-5 and TRBJ2-7; 8 nucleotides align to TRBD2. V shed 0 bases, J shed 3 bases, and the junction held 10 bases outside the gene matches. The CDR3 runs to 17 residues. Germline V gives CDR1 MNHEY, CDR2 SVGAGI. CDR3 sequence (DNA): TGTGCCAGCAGTTACTCGATTACCCGCGGGAGGAACTACGAGCAGTACTTC. Its protein product is CASSYSITRGRNYEQYF.

This clonotype was recorded at least ten times. The CDR3 reads CSVHPTTGNTEAFF. In DNA, the CDR3 is TGCAGCGTCCATCCTACTACAGGGAACACTGAAGCTTTCTTT. The chain couples TRBV29-1 to TRBJ1-1, with a possible D match to TRBD1 (5 bases). Between the trimmed V and J ends, which lost 6 bases and 1 base, there was a span of 15 bases. The germline gives CDR1 SQVTM, CDR2 ANQGSEA. This CDR3 contains 14 residues.

This clonotype was observed at least ten times. Written as DNA, the CDR3 is TGTGCCAGCAGCCTCTCGACAGCGAACACTGAAGCTTTCTTT. As protein: CASSLSTANTEAFF. V is TRBV3-1 and J is TRBJ1-1; maybe TRBD1 (5 bases). The CDR3 length is 14 residues. Germline lookup yields CDR1 LGHDT and CDR2 YNNKEL (reference sequence). Trimming removed 4 bases at V and 1 base at J, with 10 bases between.

This clonotype was recorded many times. The rearrangement uses TRBV29-1 and TRBJ1-1; D perhaps matches TRBD1 (5 bases). The V gene's germline CDR1 is SQVTM and CDR2 ANQGSEA. Trimming pared 6 bases from V and 3 bases from J, leaving 14 bases between. The CDR3 runs to 13 residues. Here the CDR3 DNA reads TGCAGCGTACCTCACCCAGGGTACACTGAAGCTTTCTTT. Residues: CSVPHPGYTEAFF.

This clonotype was counted many times. This rearrangement joins TRBV11-2 to TRBJ2-7; no reliable D call. The germline gives CDR1 SGHAT, CDR2 FQNNGV. V lost 4 bases and J 2 bases, leaving 12 bases between the germline ends. This CDR3 has 14 amino acids. In nucleotides, the CDR3 is TGTGCCAGCAGCTCCCCGACGCTAGCCTACGAGCAGTACTTC. Protein: CASSSPTLAYEQYF. The entire variable domain, with the rest obtained from reference TRBV11-2 and TRBJ2-7, is as follows: EAGVAQSPRYKIIEKRQSVAFWCNPISGHATLYWYQQILGQGPKLLIQFQNNGVVDDSQLPKDRFSAERLKGVDSTLKIQPAKLEDSAVYLCASSSPTLAYEQYFGPGTRLTVT.

This clonotype has a count of ten or more. The chain recombines TRBV3-1 with TRBJ2-3, with D hard to call. Trimming took 4 bases from V and 1 from J, leaving 9 bases between them. Germline-derived CDR1 and CDR2 are LGHDT and YNNKEL (reference sequence). The CDR3 length is 14 residues. CDR3 DNA: TGTGCCAGCAGCCGTCTAAAGGGCACAGATACGCAGTATTTT. This sequence encodes CASSRLKGTDTQYF.

In its sample, this clonotype was seen many times. The chain couples TRBV20-1 to TRBJ1-5, with D perhaps matching TRBD1 (5 bases). The germline gives CDR1 DFQATT, CDR2 SNEGSKA (reference sequence). Deletions cut 5 bases from V and 7 bases from J, with 15 bases between. The CDR3 has 13 residues. The CDR3 sequence: CSAARGWGQPQHF. The CDR3 DNA sequence: TGCAGTGCTGCCCGGGGATGGGGGCAGCCCCAGCATTTT.

This clonotype has at least ten counts. The chain couples TRBV20-1 to TRBJ1-4; 9 bases align to TRBD1. Germline assignment: CDR1 DFQATT and CDR2 SNEGSKA (reference sequence). The CDR3 contains 15 residues. V lost 1 base and J lost 10; bases outside the gene matches: 10. CDR3 in amino acids: CSARGALGQGRKLFF. CDR3 DNA: TGCAGTGCTAGAGGCGCCCTGGGACAGGGCCGAAAACTGTTTTTT.

The V call is TRBV20-1, the J call TRBJ1-1; 9 bases align to TRBD1. From germline, CDR1 is DFQATT and CDR2 SNEGSKA (reference sequence). Unmatched junction bases numbered 14, after V lost 8 bases and J lost 7 bases. The CDR3 loop spans 14 amino acids. The CDR3 sequence: CSFLGLPGQGEAFF. The DNA of the CDR3 is TGCAGTTTTCTCGGTCTCCCGGGACAGGGTGAAGCTTTCTTT.

This clonotype was found many times. The V call is TRBV6-1, the J call TRBJ2-1; D call uncertain. Germline CDR1 is MNHNS and CDR2 is SASEGT. The CDR3 totals 15 residues. The ends were cut back, 6 bases at V and 6 bases at J, with 18 bases in the middle. The CDR3 DNA sequence: TGTGCCAGCAGCTCAAGCGTCGTATCATCCAATGAGCAGTTCTTC. This sequence encodes CASSSSVVSSNEQFF.

This rearrangement joins TRBV15 to TRBJ2-7; D ambiguous. V lost 3 bases, J lost 6 bases, and 15 bases lay in between. The CDR3 is made up of 14 amino acids. Germline V CDR1 and CDR2: LNHNV, YYDKDF (reference sequence). CDR3 bases: TGTGCCACCAGCAGTGGGTTGTTGGGGATCGAGCAGTACTTC. It specifies CATSSGLLGIEQYF.

This clonotype showed up many times. This chain joins TRBV9 and TRBJ1-2; TRBD1 matches at 9 bases. The V gene's germline CDR1 is SGDLS and CDR2 YYNGEE. Losses at the gene ends were 7 bases for V and 3 bases for J; bases not matched to a gene: 13. The CDR3 is 16 residues long. This CDR3 is CASQQSGQGLDYGYTF. DNA of the CDR3: TGTGCCAGCCAGCAATCCGGACAGGGGCTTGACTATGGCTACACCTTC.

The J gene is TRBJ2-1, the V gene TRBV15; 10 bases align to TRBD1. Germline CDR1 LNHNV, CDR2 YYDKDF (reference sequence). This CDR3 is built from 16 residues. V trimming: 10 bases; J trimming: 0 bases; junction bases outside the gene matches: 9. This chain's CDR3 is CAIGTGVFDSYNEQFF. CDR3 nucleotides: TGTGCCATCGGGACAGGGGTTTTCGACTCCTACAATGAGCAGTTCTTC.

At least ten counts were recorded for this clonotype. V is TRBV18 and J is TRBJ2-3; D is tentatively TRBD1 or TRBD2 (6 bases each). Germline CDR1 is KGHSH and CDR2 is LQKENI. V lost 2 bases to trimming and J lost 6 bases, with 15 bases between them. The CDR3 contains 15 residues. CDR3 loop: CASSPRGPGADTQYF. CDR3 coding DNA: TGTGCCAGCTCACCAAGGGGCCCGGGGGCCGATACGCAGTATTTT.

This clonotype was seen a few times. This chain uses TRBV12-3 or TRBV12-4 with TRBJ1-3; D gene unclear. The CDR3 sequence is 16 residues long. Deletions cut 4 bases from V and 0 bases from J, with 13 bases between. The CDR3 region is CASSWERRISGNTIYF. In DNA form, the CDR3 reads TGTGCCAGCAGTTGGGAAAGACGGATCTCTGGAAACACCATATATTTT.

The rearrangement links TRBV19 to TRBJ2-2, with 13 bases identical to TRBD2. Germline V lookup: CDR1 LNHDA, CDR2 SQIVND (reference sequence). The CDR3 runs to 18 residues. V lost 1 base to trimming and J lost 6 bases; unmatched junction nucleotides: 8. CDR3 DNA sequence: TGTGCCAGTAGTATAGGCCGACTAGCGGGAGGTTGGCCCGGGGAGCTGTTTTTT. It translates to CASSIGRLAGGWPGELFF.

This clonotype was recorded at least ten times. This rearrangement joins TRBV20-1 to TRBJ2-7; D gene uncertain. The germline gives CDR1 DFQATT, CDR2 SNEGSKA (reference sequence). The CDR3 length is 15 residues. V lost 0 bases and J lost 0, with 12 bases in between. The CDR3 spells CSARDFADFSYEQYF. In DNA, the CDR3 is TGCAGTGCTAGAGATTTCGCAGACTTCTCCTACGAGCAGTACTTC.